This T cell receptor beta chain was documented in a study of T cell responses to AZD1222 COVID-19 vaccine. Broader study findings: Researchers took repertoire samples only after the peak T cell response had come.

This table comes from immunoSEQ multiplex PCR, and its TCRdb copy is limited to in-frame clones, with some not included. The table shows approximately 150,000 clones, with roughly nine tenths occurring only once. The CDR3 length is 18 residues. CDR1 is SGHAT and CDR2 is FQNNGV in the germline V gene. V trimming: 5 bases; J trimming: 0 bases; junction bases outside the gene matches: 10. Turning to this clone: Its antigen is undetermined.

This chain links TRBV11-2 with TRBJ2-6, with TRBD1 matching over 7 bases. Source: peripheral blood, taken 28 days after the second AZD1222 dose. This receptor was taken from an adult who received the AZD1222 COVID-19 vaccine. This CDR3 reads CASSEWGQHSSGANVLTF. The CDR3 coding sequence is TGTGCCAGCAGCGAATGGGGACAGCACTCCTCTGGGGCCAACGTCCTGACTTTC.